The subject of this entry is one T cell receptor beta chain. Its antigen is unidentified. Here immunoSEQ multiplex PCR was the method, and the copy in TCRdb shows in-frame clones only, minus some. This table holds tens of thousands of clones, 45% found once. This entry belongs to a study of neoadjuvant anti-PD-1 for oral cavity cancer. Trimming removed 1 base at V and 8 bases at J, with 14 bases between. The CDR3 is made up of 15 amino acids. Germline V lookup: CDR1 SEHNR, CDR2 FQNEAQ (reference sequence). Findings and caveats of the study: TCR analyses covered only three patients per response group.

Time point specified: after neoadjuvant nivolumab, at surgical resection. This TCR was sampled from a person between 40 and 85 years old with oral cavity squamous cell carcinoma. V is TRBV7-9 and J is TRBJ1-4; a possible D gene is TRBD1 (6 bases). This sample comprised tumor tissue, obtained after nivolumab (anti-PD-1) treatment. CDR3 nucleotides: TGTGCCAGCAGCTTAGACGGGGGCGCAAGGGAAAAACTGTTTTTT. It codes for CASSLDGGAREKLFF.